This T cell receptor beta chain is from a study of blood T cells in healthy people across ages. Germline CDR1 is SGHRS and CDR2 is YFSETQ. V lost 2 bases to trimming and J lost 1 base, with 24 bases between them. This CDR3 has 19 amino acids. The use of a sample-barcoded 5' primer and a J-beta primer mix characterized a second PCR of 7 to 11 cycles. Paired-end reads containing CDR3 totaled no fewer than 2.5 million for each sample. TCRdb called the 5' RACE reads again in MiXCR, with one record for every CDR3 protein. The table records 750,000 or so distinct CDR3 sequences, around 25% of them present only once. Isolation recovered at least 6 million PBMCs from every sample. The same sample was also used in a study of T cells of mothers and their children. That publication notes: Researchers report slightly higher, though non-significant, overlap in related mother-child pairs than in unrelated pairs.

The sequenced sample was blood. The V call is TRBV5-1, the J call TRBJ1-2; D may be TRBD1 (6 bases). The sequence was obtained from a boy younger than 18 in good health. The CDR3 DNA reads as TGCGCCAGCAGCTTAACGGTTGACACGGGGGCACCCGTTAACTATGGCTACACCTTC. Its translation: CASSLTVDTGAPVNYGYTF.